This TCR beta chain was obtained from a study of cytomegalovirus exposure and HLA in healthy donors. CDR1 and CDR2 (germline): SEHNR, FQNEAQ (reference sequence). CDR3 size: 12 residues. With regard to this clone: Compared with germline, one end of the junction differs, possibly owing to a read error.

Both 60 Vbeta primers and 13 Jbeta primers went into the PCR. The protocol was immunoSEQ multiplex PCR, while the TCRdb copy is restricted to in-frame clones and leaves out a portion. Of about 98,000 clones listed, about four fifths are singletons. This receptor was taken from a female donor in good health and CMV-seropositive. The chain combines TRBV7-9 with TRBJ1-1, with TRBD1 matching 7 bases. Sequenced sample: PBMCs. This chain's CDR3 is CSSSLNRGEAFF. Here the CDR3 DNA reads TGTTCCAGCAGCTTAAACAGGGGTGAAGCTTTCTTT.